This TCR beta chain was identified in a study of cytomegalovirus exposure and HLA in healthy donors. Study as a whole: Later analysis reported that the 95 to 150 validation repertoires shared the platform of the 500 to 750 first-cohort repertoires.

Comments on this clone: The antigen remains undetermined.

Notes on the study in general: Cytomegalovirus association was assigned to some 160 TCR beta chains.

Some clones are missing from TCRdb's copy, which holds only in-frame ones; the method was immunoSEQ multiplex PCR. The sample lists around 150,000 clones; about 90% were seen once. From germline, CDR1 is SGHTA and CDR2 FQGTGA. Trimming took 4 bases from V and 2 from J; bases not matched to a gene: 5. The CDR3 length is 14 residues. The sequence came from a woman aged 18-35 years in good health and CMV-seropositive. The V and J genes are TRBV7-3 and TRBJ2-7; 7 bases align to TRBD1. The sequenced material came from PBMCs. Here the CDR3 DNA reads TGTGCCAGCAGCTCCAACAGGGGACCCTACGAGCAGTACTTC. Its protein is CASSSNRGPYEQYF. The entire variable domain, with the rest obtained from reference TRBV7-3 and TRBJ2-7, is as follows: GAGVSQTPSNKVTEKGKYVELRCDPISGHTALYWYRQSLGQGPEFLIYFQGTGAADDSGLPNDRFFAVRPEGSVSTLKIQRTERGDSAVYLCASSSNRGPYEQYFGPGTRLTVT.